The 22 T cell receptor beta chains below were found in one sample sequenced in a study of T cells in Graves' hyperthyroidism and ophthalmopathy (dated by TCRdb to between 2018 and 2020). The library was built by means of multiplex PCR. TCRdb records Illumina HiSeq 2000 as the sequencer. The TCR beta CDR3 regions were amplified from RNA transcripts. For the first round of RT-PCR on the TCR CDR3, the HTBI primer set was used together with the Qiagen OneStep RT-PCR kit. The public reads were reanalyzed by TCRdb: fastp trimming at Q25, MiXCR alignment, in-frame beta chains only. Duplicate CDR3 protein sequences are folded into a single record with the most common DNA and genes. The sample table contains hundreds of thousands of distinct CDR3 sequences; only one count was recorded for less than 20% of them. The top ten clones comprise 25% to 30% of the sample. The sample was blood. The receptors were gathered from a woman in her late teens or twenties with Graves' ophthalmopathy.

This clonotype was counted at least ten times. This rearrangement joins TRBV24-1 to TRBJ2-3, with D unclear. Germline CDR1 reads KGHDR; CDR2 reads SFDVKD. The V end was cut by 4 bases, the J end by 4 bases, with 8 bases between. The CDR3 is 13 residues long. CDR3 region: CATSDPDPDTQYF. CDR3 DNA sequence: TGTGCCACCAGTGACCCGGACCCAGATACGCAGTATTTT.

This clonotype has at least ten counts. The chain links TRBV20-1 to TRBJ2-2; no clear D gene. V was trimmed by 5 bases and J by 0 bases, leaving 13 bases between them. This CDR3 comprises 15 residues. Per germline, CDR1 DFQATT and CDR2 SNEGSKA (reference sequence). This CDR3 reads CSAGIPAANTGELFF. DNA of the CDR3: TGCAGTGCTGGGATTCCGGCCGCGAACACCGGGGAGCTGTTTTTT.

This clonotype came up many times. The chain combines TRBV19 with TRBJ2-1; 8 bases map to TRBD2. The CDR3 has 16 amino acids. Germline assignment: CDR1 LNHDA and CDR2 SQIVND (reference sequence). The ends lost 5 bases at V and 3 bases at J; junction bases unmatched: 9. CDR3 protein: CASSPLAGTIYNEQFF. The CDR3 DNA reads as TGTGCCAGTAGTCCTCTAGCGGGTACGATCTACAATGAGCAGTTCTTC.

This clonotype showed up many times. This sequence joins TRBV12-3 or TRBV12-4 and TRBJ2-5; TRBD2 agrees at 11 bases. The CDR3 length is 15 residues. With 7 bases clipped from V and 5 bases from J, the junction kept 9 bases outside the gene matches. CDR3: CASTPTSGKGETQYF. CDR3 nucleotide sequence: TGTGCCAGCACTCCGACTAGCGGGAAGGGGGAGACCCAGTACTTC.

This clonotype has a handful of counts. V is TRBV5-1 and J is TRBJ1-2; TRBD1 agrees at 9 bases. Germline V gives CDR1 SGHRS, CDR2 YFSETQ. After removal of 3 bases from V and 4 bases from J, the junction contained 10 bases not matched to a gene. CDR3 length equals 16 residues. The CDR3 DNA reads as TGCGCCAGCAGCTCGATACAGGGGGCGAGTGGCTATGGCTACACCTTC. Amino acids: CASSSIQGASGYGYTF.

In this sample, this clonotype turned up many times. The chain has TRBV11-2 and TRBJ1-1; D is ambiguous. The CDR3 has 10 amino acids. Germline V lookup: CDR1 SGHAT, CDR2 FQNNGV. V was clipped by 0 bases and J by 11 bases, with 4 bases between them. The CDR3 sequence is CASSLEGAFF. The CDR3 nucleotides read TGTGCCAGCAGCTTAGAGGGGGCTTTCTTT.

This clonotype showed up many times. The chain couples TRBV30 to TRBJ2-3; the match to TRBD2 covers 8 bases. CDR1 is GTSNPN and CDR2 is SVGIG in the germline V gene (reference sequence). This CDR3 region has 15 residues. Trimming at V came to 3 bases and at J to 5 bases, leaving 10 bases not matched to a gene. The chain's CDR3 is CAWRGFSGRGDTQYF. The CDR3 coding sequence is TGTGCCTGGAGGGGTTTCAGCGGGAGAGGAGATACGCAGTATTTT.

This clonotype came up many times. This sequence joins TRBV7-2 and TRBJ2-7; TRBD2 aligns across 11 bases. This CDR3 has 17 residues. The V segment lost 1 base and the J segment 3 bases; nucleotides outside the gene matches: 8. Per the germline V gene, CDR1 is SGHTA and CDR2 is FQGNSA. CDR3 loop: CASSLGTSGRRIYEQYF. The CDR3 bases are TGTGCCAGCAGCTTAGGAACTAGCGGGAGAAGGATCTACGAGCAGTACTTC. The full variable domain, rest sourced from reference TRBV7-2 and TRBJ2-7, is GAGVSQSPSNKVTEKGKDVELRCDPISGHTALYWYRQSLGQGLEFLIYFQGNSAPDKSGLPSDRFSAERTGGSVSTLTIQRTQQEDSAVYLCASSLGTSGRRIYEQYFGPGTRLTVT.

At least ten counts were recorded for this clonotype. The chain joins TRBV12-3 or TRBV12-4 to TRBJ2-7; D unresolved. The CDR3 is 16 residues long. V was clipped by 5 bases and J by 5 bases, with 22 bases between them. The CDR3 region has the DNA TGTGCCAGCAGTACCTACGACGTACGGTCTGGCGACGAGCAGTACTTC. Translating gives CASSTYDVRSGDEQYF.

This clonotype came up many times. The gene calls are TRBV11-3 and TRBJ1-1; D remains ambiguous. The germline gives CDR1 SGHNT, CDR2 YENEEA. The CDR3 totals 11 residues. V shed 1 base and J shed 9 bases, with 6 bases lying between them. CDR3 protein: CASSLGVKAFF. For the CDR3, the DNA is TGTGCCAGCAGCTTAGGGGTGAAAGCTTTCTTT.

As concerns this clonotype: A much bigger clone sits one base away, suggesting this may be a read error. The J gene is TRBJ1-2, the V gene TRBV28; TRBD1 matches 7 bases. Germline V gene data show CDR1 as MDHEN and CDR2 as SYDVKM. Trimming cost V 11 bases and J 2 bases; bases outside gene matches: 5. The length of the CDR3 is 12 residues. DNA of the CDR3: TGTGCCGCCCTGACAGGGAACTATGGCTACACCTTC. Translation: CAALTGNYGYTF.

This chain links TRBV3-1 with TRBJ1-4; 9 bases fit TRBD1. The CDR3 covers 16 residues. Germline assignment: CDR1 LGHDT and CDR2 YNNKEL (reference sequence). With V trimmed by 4 bases and J by 5 bases, 8 bases remained unmatched. CDR3: CASSRGTGSGNEKLFF. CDR3 DNA sequence: TGTGCCAGCAGCCGAGGGACAGGGAGCGGGAATGAAAAACTGTTTTTT.

This clonotype was recorded many times. In DNA form, the CDR3 reads TGTGCCAGCAAGGAGCAGAATGAAGCTTTCTTT. Its translation: CASKEQNEAFF. This chain uses TRBV28 with TRBJ1-1; D unclear. With 7 bases removed from V and 7 bases from J, the gap between germline ends came to 10 bases. CDR3 length equals 11 residues. Germline lookup yields CDR1 MDHEN and CDR2 SYDVKM.

This clonotype turned up a few times. The gene calls are TRBV11-2 and TRBJ2-1; 15 bases are a match to TRBD2. CDR1 and CDR2 (germline): SGHAT, FQNNGV. V lost 8 bases to trimming and J lost 8 bases; unmatched junction nucleotides: 13. The CDR3 totals 17 residues. The CDR3 loop reads CASVSYPGTSGRYEQFF. Written as DNA, the CDR3 is TGTGCCAGCGTCTCCTACCCCGGGACTAGCGGGAGGTATGAGCAGTTCTTC.

This clonotype was found many times. The rearrangement joins TRBV11-3 to TRBJ2-7; TRBD2 agrees at 7 bases. Germline assignment: CDR1 SGHNT and CDR2 YENEEA. The CDR3 runs 13 residues. The J segment lost 12 bases and the V segment lost 4 bases, leaving 12 bases of the junction unmatched. Written as DNA, the CDR3 is TGTGCCAGCAGCTCCCCCGGAAGGAGCGGGGCGTACTTC. Translating it yields CASSSPGRSGAYF.

This clonotype was observed many times. V is TRBV20-1 and J is TRBJ2-1; 8 nucleotides agree with TRBD2. The germline V gene encodes CDR1 DFQATT and CDR2 SNEGSKA (reference sequence). Trimming took 6 bases from V and 3 from J; bases not matched to a gene: 10. The CDR3 has 15 residues. The CDR3 bases are TGCAGTGCCACACCCGGGACTAGAAGCTACAATGAGCAGTTCTTC. It translates to CSATPGTRSYNEQFF.

The J gene is TRBJ1-5, the V gene TRBV12-5; D is unresolved. CDR1 and CDR2 from the germline V gene are LGHNT and FRNRAP. The CDR3 is made up of 16 amino acids. Trimming pared 2 bases from V and 0 bases from J, leaving 11 bases between. The CDR3 is CASGLLRSDSNQPQHF. In DNA, the CDR3 is TGTGCTAGTGGTTTGTTGCGATCTGATAGCAATCAGCCCCAGCATTTT. The full variable domain, in which reference TRBV12-5 and TRBJ1-5 provide the parts outside the CDR3, is DARVTQTPRHKVTEMGQEVTMRCQPILGHNTVFWYRQTMMQGLELLAYFRNRAPLDDSGMPKDRFSAEMPDATLATLKIQPSEPRDSAVYFCASGLLRSDSNQPQHFGDGTRLSIL.

The sample holds many counts of this clonotype. The chain employs TRBV5-6 and TRBJ1-2; 9 bases map to TRBD1. The V gene's germline CDR1 is SGHDT and CDR2 YYEEEE. The CDR3 has 13 residues. The junction had 8 bases not matched to a gene; V was cut back by 7 bases and J by 7 bases. CDR3 in amino acids: CASGAGTGFGYTF. For the CDR3, the DNA is TGTGCCAGCGGCGCCGGGACAGGGTTTGGCTACACCTTC.

The sample holds many counts of this clonotype. The rearrangement uses TRBV13 and TRBJ2-1, with 9 bases matching TRBD2. The germline gives CDR1 PRHDT, CDR2 FYEKMQ (reference sequence). This CDR3 contains 16 residues. With V trimmed by 5 bases and J by 2 bases, 7 bases remained unmatched. The chain's CDR3 is CASSPSGGIPYNEQFF. CDR3 in DNA: TGTGCCAGCAGCCCGAGCGGGGGGATCCCCTACAATGAGCAGTTCTTC.

With regard to this clonotype: It may be a read error: a sequence one base away is much more abundant. Likely a read error: the CDR3 ends without its conserved phenylalanine or tryptophan. The rearrangement joins TRBV4-2 to TRBJ2-7, with 7 positions matching TRBD2. V trimming: 1 base; J trimming: 2 bases; junction bases outside the gene matches: 14. Germline CDR1 LGHNA, CDR2 YNFKEQ. The CDR3 totals 18 residues. The CDR3 DNA reads TGTGCCAGCAGCCAAGTTAGTTCTAGCGGCACGACTACCTACGAGCAGTACCTC. This translates into CASSQVSSSGTTTYEQYL.

This clonotype was observed many times. The genes are TRBV11-2 and TRBJ2-3; D perhaps matches TRBD2 (6 bases). V lost 1 base and J 4 bases, leaving 18 bases between the germline ends. The germline V gene encodes CDR1 SGHAT and CDR2 FQNNGV. The CDR3 is made up of 17 amino acids. The CDR3 here is CASSLVLPGARPDTQYF. The CDR3 DNA reads as TGTGCCAGCAGCTTAGTGTTACCGGGAGCTAGACCAGATACGCAGTATTTT.

In its sample, this clonotype was seen many times. The chain recombines TRBV2 with TRBJ2-5; 8 bases are shared with TRBD1. CDR1 and CDR2 from the germline V gene are SNHLY and FYNNEI. The CDR3 is 14 residues long. Trimming removed 4 bases from V and 7 bases from J; junction bases left unmatched: 8. The CDR3 nucleotides read TGTGCCAGCAGTGTCCGGACAGGGCATGTGACCCAGTACTTC. Its protein is CASSVRTGHVTQYF. The variable domain in full, completed from reference TRBV2 and TRBJ2-5, reads EPEVTQTPSHQVTQMGQEVILRCVPISNHLYFYWYRQILGQKVEFLVSFYNNEISEKSEIFDDQFSVERPDGSNFTLKIRSTKLEDSAMYFCASSVRTGHVTQYFGPGTRLLVL.